The TCR beta chain described here comes from a study of shared clonotypes between healthy human individuals. Across the study: Three plates each covered CD4 naive and memory; CD8 naive two, CD8 memory one.

After removal of 2 bases from V and 6 bases from J, the junction contained 6 bases not matched to a gene. The CDR3 sequence is 15 residues long. Germline V gene data show CDR1 as MDHEN and CDR2 as SYDVKM. Deep level was the assay's run setting. The method was immunoSEQ multiplex PCR; TCRdb's version includes in-frame clones alone and lacks a portion of them. The sample has 800,000 to 1,200,000 clones, around 82% seen once. The chain joins TRBV28 to TRBJ2-4; 8 bases fit TRBD2. The receptor's source is a man younger than 35 in good health. Some clones in this sample may be carry-over from other donors' samples. The sample consisted of memory CD4+ T cells from PBMCs. Subset noted: CD45RA-negative fraction. CDR3 region: CASSLMPRGGNIQYF. As DNA, the CDR3 is TGTGCCAGCAGTTTAATGCCCCGGGGGGGAAACATTCAGTACTTC.